This T cell receptor (beta chain) was captured by sequencing in a study of cytomegalovirus exposure and HLA in healthy donors. Whole-study results and caveats: When a later analysis was performed, an Asian-associated ancestry cluster reportedly had fewer N-insertions than the roughly 640-donor mean.

A remark on this clone: Its specificity is unknown.

Between the trimmed V and J ends, which lost 1 base and 1 base, there was a span of 20 bases. The CDR3 runs 18 residues. The V gene's germline CDR1 is SEHNR and CDR2 FQNEAQ (reference sequence). In the PCR, 60 Vbeta and 13 Jbeta primers were used. Clones were sequenced by immunoSEQ multiplex PCR, and TCRdb holds only the in-frame ones, with some missing. The sample lists over 100,000 clones; about three quarters were seen once. The sample taken for sequencing was PBMCs. This sequence was found in a female donor in good health and CMV-seronegative. This chain uses TRBV7-9 with TRBJ2-7; TRBD1 might be the D (6 bases). The CDR3 here is CASSLGRSVDRTSYEQYF. CDR3 in DNA: TGTGCCAGCAGCTTAGGCCGCTCGGTCGACAGGACTTCCTACGAGCAGTACTTC.